The 21 T cell receptor beta chains in this list originate from one sample, sequenced in a study of regulatory T cells in long-lasting Graves disease. For TCR beta, libraries came from iRepertoire HTBI primers and Arm-PCR of CDR3 regions. MiXCR was run by TCRdb on the multiplex PCR reads, yielding one entry per CDR3 protein. This sample carries approximately 310,000 distinct CDR3 sequences, 15% to 20% of them seen once, and the ten largest clones take around 36%. Time point defined: newly diagnosed GD, antithyroid drugs for less than 3 months. Extracted RNA from PBMCs served as the source of the TCR library. Sequenced material: peripheral blood mononuclear cells (PBMCs), taken at new diagnosis, from a patient treated with antithyroid drugs. These receptors came from a female donor with Graves disease.

CDR3 sequence reads: CSSRGDSPYNEQFF. The CDR3 DNA sequence: TGCAGCTCCCGGGGGGACAGTCCCTACAATGAGCAGTTCTTC. The chain couples TRBV29-1 to TRBJ2-1; the D gene could be TRBD1 or TRBD2 (7 bases each). The V and J ends lost 8 bases and 2 bases respectively, with 16 bases between them. This CDR3 contains 14 residues. The germline CDR1 and CDR2 sequences are SQVTM and ANQGSEA.

In this sample, this clonotype turned up many times. The rearrangement uses TRBV30 and TRBJ1-4, with D perhaps TRBD1 (6 bases). The CDR3 consists of 12 residues. CDR1 is GTSNPN, CDR2 SVGIG, per germline (reference sequence). DNA for the CDR3: TGTGCTACAGGGCTTTATGGTGAAAAACTGTTTTTT. This encodes CATGLYGEKLFF.

On this clonotype: A much larger clone lies a single base off, so this may be a read error. The J gene is TRBJ2-1, the V gene TRBV7-8; 7 nucleotides align to TRBD1. This CDR3 has 12 amino acids. The V and J ends lost 5 bases and 12 bases, in that order; junction bases with no gene match: 7. Germline CDR1 is SGHVS and CDR2 is FQNEAQ. The CDR3 region is CASSLTGYGQFF. CDR3 coding DNA: TGTGCCAGCAGCCTGACAGGGTATGGGCAGTTCTTC.

This clonotype was observed a single time. CDR3 DNA: TGTGCCAGCAAACCCATCCGGGACATACTAACCTACGAGCAGTACTTC. This sequence encodes CASKPIRDILTYEQYF. This sequence joins TRBV6-1 and TRBJ2-7, with a tentative D call TRBD1 (6 bases). Germline CDR1 is MNHNS and CDR2 is SASEGT. The V gene lost 7 bases and the J gene lost 2 bases, with 21 bases spanning the gap. The CDR3 has 16 residues.

This clonotype was recorded many times. The rearrangement uses TRBV5-1 and TRBJ2-7; D is possibly TRBD1 (6 bases). Germline assignment: CDR1 SGHRS and CDR2 YFSETQ. This CDR3 comprises 13 residues. The V end was cut by 6 bases, the J end by 5 bases, with 15 bases between. CDR3 nucleotides: TGCGCCAGCAAACCAACAGGGTTCAACGAGCAGTACTTC. Translated: CASKPTGFNEQYF.

This clonotype showed up many times. This chain links TRBV10-2 with TRBJ1-1, with a possible D match to TRBD1 (5 bases). The CDR3 is made up of 15 amino acids. The V end was cut by 6 bases, the J end by 0 bases, with 14 bases between. Germline-derived CDR1 and CDR2 are WSHSY and SAAADI. The CDR3 region is CASSGTGNLNTEAFF. The CDR3 nucleotides are TGCGCCAGCAGCGGGACCGGGAATTTGAACACTGAAGCTTTCTTT.

This clonotype occurred once. This chain links TRBV2 with TRBJ2-1; TRBD2 matches 11 bases. The germline V gene encodes CDR1 SNHLY and CDR2 FYNNEI. This CDR3 contains 16 residues. The junction had 6 bases not matched to a gene; V was cut back by 8 bases and J by 0 bases. CDR3 in DNA: TGTGCCAGCGGAGAGACTAGCGGGAACTCCTACAATGAGCAGTTCTTC. This codes for CASGETSGNSYNEQFF. Together with reference TRBV2 and TRBJ2-1, the CDR3 gives the full variable domain: EPEVTQTPSHQVTQMGQEVILRCVPISNHLYFYWYRQILGQKVEFLVSFYNNEISEKSEIFDDQFSVERPDGSNFTLKIRSTKLEDSAMYFCASGETSGNSYNEQFFGPGTRLTVL.

Details on this clonotype: A clone one base away is much larger, so this may be a read error. The V and J genes are TRBV12-3 or TRBV12-4 and TRBJ2-7, with TRBD1 as a possible D gene (6 bases). CDR3 length: 13 amino acids. Trimming pared 8 bases from V and 4 bases from J, leaving 15 bases between. CDR3 DNA sequence: TGTGCCAGCCGCCCACCACAGGGTTACGAGCAGTACTTC. Its protein is CASRPPQGYEQYF.

This clonotype has a count of ten or more. The chain couples TRBV11-2 to TRBJ1-2; no clear D. CDR1 SGHAT and CDR2 FQNNGV come from the germline V gene. Trimming took off 4 bases at V and 2 bases at J, with 11 bases between the two ends. CDR3 length: 14 amino acids. As DNA, the CDR3 is TGTGCCAGCAGCTCCCCAAAAGGGAACTATGGCTACACCTTC. Its translation: CASSSPKGNYGYTF. Full variable domain (rest looked up from reference TRBV11-2 and TRBJ1-2): EAGVAQSPRYKIIEKRQSVAFWCNPISGHATLYWYQQILGQGPKLLIQFQNNGVVDDSQLPKDRFSAERLKGVDSTLKIQPAKLEDSAVYLCASSSPKGNYGYTFGSGTRLTVV.

This clonotype was detected only a few times. The chain combines TRBV4-1 with TRBJ1-2; D is unresolved. This CDR3 has 18 amino acids. V lost 3 bases to trimming and J lost 2 bases, with 22 bases between them. Germline loops: CDR1 MGHRA, CDR2 YSYEKL. CDR3 DNA sequence: TGCGCCAGCAGCCACCCCGTGGCTGCAACTTTGTCCAACTATGGCTACACCTTC. Translating it yields CASSHPVAATLSNYGYTF.

At least ten counts were recorded for this clonotype. The chain carries TRBV5-1 and TRBJ2-1; D is undetermined. CDR3 length: 14 amino acids. Germline CDR1 SGHRS, CDR2 YFSETQ. V was clipped by 8 bases and J by 7 bases, with 19 bases between them. CDR3 protein: CASTPLTQGNEQFF. Written as DNA, the CDR3 is TGCGCCAGTACCCCGCTCACCCAAGGAAATGAGCAGTTCTTC.

The CDR3: CASSEERNYGYTF. CDR3 sequence (DNA): TGTGCCAGCAGTGAAGAGCGAAACTATGGCTACACCTTC. J is TRBJ1-2 and V is TRBV2, with D unclear. The germline V gene encodes CDR1 SNHLY and CDR2 FYNNEI. The CDR3 covers 13 residues. V lost 1 base, J lost 2 bases, and 5 bases lay in between.

The genes are TRBV5-4 and TRBJ2-3; D is uncertain. CDR1 is SGHNT and CDR2 is YYREEE in the germline V gene (reference sequence). The CDR3 loop spans 16 amino acids. Trimming took off 3 bases at V and 0 bases at J, with 14 bases between the two ends. CDR3 amino acids: CASSSPLSPSTDTQYF. CDR3 DNA sequence: TGTGCCAGCAGCTCGCCTTTATCCCCTAGCACAGATACGCAGTATTTT.

The chain combines TRBV28 with TRBJ1-2; D not certain. The germline V and J ends were trimmed by 8 bases and 10 bases, with 20 bases remaining between them. The CDR3 runs to 13 residues. Germline values: CDR1 MDHEN, CDR2 SYDVKM. CDR3 loop: CASGAPQDRDYTF. CDR3 DNA sequence: TGTGCCAGCGGTGCCCCCCAGGACCGGGACTACACCTTC.

This chain joins TRBV29-1 and TRBJ2-1; 12 bases fit TRBD2. CDR3 size: 15 residues. The junction had 10 bases not matched to a gene; V was cut back by 3 bases and J by 10 bases. Germline CDR1 and CDR2: SQVTM and ANQGSEA. DNA of the CDR3: TGCAGCGTTGAGACGCTAGCGGGAGGGCGGGAGGAGCAGTTCTTC. It specifies CSVETLAGGREEQFF.

In this sample, this clonotype turned up many times. This chain uses TRBV9 with TRBJ1-1; unclear D gene. The ends were cut back, 2 bases at V and 2 bases at J, with 10 bases in the middle. The CDR3 loop spans 14 amino acids. Germline CDR1 is SGDLS and CDR2 is YYNGEE. CDR3 bases: TGTGCCAGCAGCGTCGGACCCTTAAACACTGAAGCTTTCTTT. It yields the protein CASSVGPLNTEAFF.

This clonotype was counted many times. This sequence joins TRBV4-2 and TRBJ2-5, with D perhaps being TRBD1 or TRBD2 (5 bases each). The germline V gene encodes CDR1 LGHNA and CDR2 YNFKEQ. Trimming cost V 1 base and J 0 bases, with 12 bases left between them. There are 16 residues in the CDR3. CDR3 nucleotides: TGTGCCAGCAGCCAAGGAAGGGGAGTGTACCAAGAGACCCAGTACTTC. Translating gives CASSQGRGVYQETQYF.

The chain recombines TRBV30 with TRBJ1-2; D might be TRBD1 (6 bases). Germline values: CDR1 GTSNPN, CDR2 SVGIG (reference sequence). The CDR3 runs 14 residues. V was clipped by 5 bases and J by 3 bases, with 16 bases between them. This chain's CDR3 is CAWLAGVGDYGYTF. CDR3 coding DNA: TGTGCCTGGTTAGCAGGGGTCGGAGACTATGGCTACACCTTC.

This chain joins TRBV2 and TRBJ2-1; D is unresolved. The CDR3 extends over 11 amino acids. CDR1 is SNHLY and CDR2 is FYNNEI in the germline V gene. Trimming pared 5 bases from V and 11 bases from J, leaving 10 bases between. CDR3 sequence: CASSIGQKQFF. CDR3 in DNA: TGTGCCAGCAGTATTGGGCAGAAGCAGTTCTTC.

There are a few counts of this clonotype. The chain couples TRBV19 to TRBJ2-7; 9 positions match TRBD2. This CDR3 has 21 amino acids. The V gene end was trimmed by 6 bases and the J gene end by 7 bases; junction bases not matched to a gene: 31. Germline V gene data show CDR1 as LNHDA and CDR2 as SQIVND (reference sequence). This chain's CDR3 is CASSSSLSSGLAIHSYPEQYF. Here the CDR3 DNA reads TGTGCCAGTAGCTCGTCTCTGAGTTCGGGACTAGCAATACATAGCTACCCGGAGCAGTACTTC. The full variable domain, its missing parts supplied by reference TRBV19 and TRBJ2-7, is DGGITQSPKYLFRKEGQNVTLSCEQNLNHDAMYWYRQDPGQGLRLIYYSQIVNDFQKGDIAEGYSVSREKKESFPLTVTSAQKNPTAFYLCASSSSLSSGLAIHSYPEQYFGPGTRLTVT.

This clonotype was recorded at least ten times. The gene calls are TRBV7-9 and TRBJ2-1; D call uncertain. In germline, CDR1 is SEHNR, CDR2 FQNEAQ (reference sequence). V lost 5 bases and J lost 5, with 10 bases in between. The length of the CDR3 is 13 residues. CDR3: CASSHRTHNEQFF. The CDR3 coding sequence is TGTGCCAGCAGCCATCGGACGCACAATGAGCAGTTCTTC. The full variable domain, rest sourced from reference TRBV7-9 and TRBJ2-1, is DTGVSQNPRHKITKRGQNVTFRCDPISEHNRLYWYRQTLGQGPEFLTYFQNEAQLEKSRLLSDRFSAERPKGSFSTLEIQRTEQGDSAMYLCASSHRTHNEQFFGPGTRLTVL.